The 5 T cell receptor beta chains below come from one sample, sequenced in a study of shared clonotypes between healthy human individuals (dated by TCRdb to between 2020 and 2021). Libraries were made using the immunoSEQ multiplex PCR assay. Entries here come from immuneACCESS through TCRdb and include only in-frame sequences with V and J called. Some clones fail to appear in such tables; in the studies checked, an unresolved V gene covers under half of the shortfall, and the cause of the remainder is unknown. For this sample there are 400,000 to 550,000 clones; approximately 79% appear just once. The ten biggest clones cover more than 10% of the sample. The sequencing input was PBMCs. The receptors originated from a woman between 40 and 55 years old in good health. Some clones in this sample may be carry-over from other donors' samples.

The chain carries TRBV4-1 and TRBJ1-2; 10 bases match TRBD1. Unmatched junction bases numbered 6, after V lost 2 bases and J lost 3 bases. Germline-derived CDR1 and CDR2 are MGHRA and YSYEKL. The CDR3 is 16 residues long. The CDR3 coding sequence is TGCGCCAGCAGCCAAAGACAGGGGGCGCGTGACTATGGCTACACCTTC. Amino acid sequence: CASSQRQGARDYGYTF.

The chain employs TRBV27 and TRBJ2-1; the D is unclear. This CDR3 contains 15 residues. Germline CDR1 and CDR2: MNHEY and SMNVEV (reference sequence). The germline V and J ends were trimmed by 2 bases and 3 bases, with 11 bases remaining between them. The CDR3 DNA reads as TGTGCCAGCAGTTTAGGCAGTCATCTCTACAATGAGCAGTTCTTC. Encoded protein: CASSLGSHLYNEQFF.

This chain links TRBV11-2 with TRBJ2-7, with D possibly being TRBD2 (6 bases). The CDR3 spans 13 residues. Germline CDR1 is SGHAT and CDR2 is FQNNGV. The germline V and J ends were trimmed by 5 bases and 6 bases, with 14 bases remaining between them. Here the CDR3 reads CASSPERVGEQYF. The CDR3 nucleotides are TGTGCCAGCAGCCCCGAGCGGGTTGGCGAGCAGTACTTC.

Notes on this clone: A much larger clone differs from this one at a single base, so this may be a read error. The sample carries other DNA sequences with the same CDR3. CDR3 sequence: CASSTRDRVSYEQYF. Here the CDR3 DNA reads TGTGCCAGCAGTACCCGGGACAGGGTCTCCTACGAGCAGTACTTC. J is TRBJ2-7 and V is TRBV9; 9 positions agree with TRBD1. CDR3 length equals 15 residues. The germline V gene encodes CDR1 SGDLS and CDR2 YYNGEE. V lost 5 bases, J lost 0 bases, and 6 bases stayed unmatched.

The V call is TRBV10-3, the J call TRBJ1-3, with D possibly being TRBD1 (5 bases). Trimming stripped 7 bases from V and 7 bases from J, with 8 bases between. The length of the CDR3 is 11 residues. The V gene's germline CDR1 is ENHRY and CDR2 SYGVKD. This CDR3 reads CAITGGNTIYF. The CDR3 DNA reads TGTGCCATCACGGGGGGGAACACCATATATTTT.